This T cell receptor beta chain was captured by sequencing in a study of T-cell reconstitution after alpha-beta-depleted transplantation in children. V trimming: 6 bases; J trimming: 7 bases; junction bases outside the gene matches: 14. The CDR3 covers 15 residues. Germline V gene lookup returns CDR1 SNHLY and CDR2 FYNNEI. The authors prepared the TCRbeta library with unique molecular identifiers. TCRdb analysed the PCR reads with MiXCR anew, one entry per CDR3 protein. The repertoire holds about 360,000 distinct CDR3 sequences, with about an eighth as singletons. This clonotype was counted a few times.

The sequences come from PBMCs, collected from the stem cell graft. The sequence was obtained from a human donor who donated a stem cell graft to a child with Fanconi anemia. This chain joins TRBV2 and TRBJ2-5; 7 bases map to TRBD2. CDR3 DNA sequence: TGTGCCAGCAGCGACGGGGCACCCCCGGGGGGGACCCAGTACTTC. This codes for CASSDGAPPGGTQYF. Full variable domain (missing parts from reference TRBV2 and TRBJ2-5): EPEVTQTPSHQVTQMGQEVILRCVPISNHLYFYWYRQILGQKVEFLVSFYNNEISEKSEIFDDQFSVERPDGSNFTLKIRSTKLEDSAMYFCASSDGAPPGGTQYFGPGTRLLVL.